This T cell receptor beta chain was retrieved from a study of T-cell reconstitution after alpha-beta-depleted transplantation in children. This clonotype has only a few counts. Its cognate antigen is unknown. A TCRbeta library incorporating unique molecular identifiers was prepared. TCRdb reanalysed the PCR reads using MiXCR and keeps one entry per CDR3 protein. The sample includes 500,000 to 750,000 distinct CDR3 sequences, over 10% of them seen just once. Study-level points and caveats: One year after transplant, T-cell counts and diversity came mostly from newly produced T cells. Expanded graft clones numbering several hundred reportedly gave rise to alpha-beta T cells about two months after transplant. Where some patients showed high TCRbeta diversity at day 60, it came from recipient T cells and thymic progenitors that had survived.

The sequenced sample was PBMCs, mostly from graft donor cells, obtained 360 days after TCRalphabeta/CD19-depleted stem cell transplant. This TCR came from a male patient younger than 18 who had a stem cell transplant for acute myeloid leukemia, so the T cells may come from the graft donor.

The CDR3 bases are TGCAGTGCTAGAGATCAGGGGGCCGGGGAGCTGTTTTTT. The encoded protein is CSARDQGAGELFF. The rearrangement links TRBV20-1 to TRBJ2-2; the match to TRBD1 covers 7 bases. Germline V gives CDR1 DFQATT, CDR2 SNEGSKA (reference sequence). This CDR3 region has 13 residues. V gave up 0 bases and J gave up 6 bases; unmatched junction bases: 1.